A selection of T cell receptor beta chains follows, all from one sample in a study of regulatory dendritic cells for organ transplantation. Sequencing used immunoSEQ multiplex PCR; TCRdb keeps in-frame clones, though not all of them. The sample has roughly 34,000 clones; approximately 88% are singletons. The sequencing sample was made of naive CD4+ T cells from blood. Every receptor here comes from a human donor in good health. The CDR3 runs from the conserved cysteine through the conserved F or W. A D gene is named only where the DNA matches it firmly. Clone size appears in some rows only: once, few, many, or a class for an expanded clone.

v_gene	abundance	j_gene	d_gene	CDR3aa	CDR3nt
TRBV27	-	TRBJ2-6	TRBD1	CASSKQGAGANVLTF	TGTGCCAGCAGTAAGCAGGGGGCGGGGGCCAACGTCCTGACTTTC
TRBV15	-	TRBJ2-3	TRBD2	CATSREGRLAGADTQYF	TGTGCCACCAGCAGAGAAGGCCGGCTAGCGGGGGCAGATACGCAGTATTTT
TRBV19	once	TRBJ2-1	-	CASSIFRGTYNEQFF	TGTGCCAGTAGTATCTTTAGGGGAACCTACAATGAGCAGTTCTTC
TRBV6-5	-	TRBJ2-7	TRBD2	CASHSGSSSYEQYF	TGTGCCTCCCATAGCGGGAGTTCGTCCTACGAGCAGTACTTC
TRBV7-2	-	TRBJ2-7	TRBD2	CASRDYWTSGSSYEQYF	TGTGCCAGCAGGGACTACTGGACTAGCGGGAGCTCCTACGAGCAGTACTTC
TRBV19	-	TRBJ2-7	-	CASSMAAAGGAYEQYF	TGTGCCAGTAGTATGGCGGCAGCCGGGGGAGCCTACGAGCAGTACTTC
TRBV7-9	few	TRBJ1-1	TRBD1	CASSQGVSYTMNTEAFF	TGTGCCAGCAGCCAGGGGGTGTCCTATACCATGAACACTGAAGCTTTCTTT
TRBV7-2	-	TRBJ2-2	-	CASRKTGVSVTGELFF	TGTGCCAGCAGAAAAACGGGGGTCTCCGTCACCGGGGAGCTGTTTTTT
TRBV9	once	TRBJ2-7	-	CASSSRPAGLSYEQYF	TGTGCCAGCAGCTCCCGCCCCGCCGGACTTTCCTACGAGCAGTACTTC
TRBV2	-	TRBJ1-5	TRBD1	CASRGDSNQPQHF	TGTGCCAGCAGGGGGGACAGTAATCAGCCCCAGCATTTT
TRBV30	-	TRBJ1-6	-	CAWSVSINSPLHF	TGTGCCTGGAGTGTCTCCATTAATTCACCCCTCCACTTT
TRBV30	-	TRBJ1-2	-	CAWSGGIRGSSYYGYTF	TGTGCCTGGAGTGGCGGGATCCGGGGTTCCTCTTACTATGGCTACACCTTC
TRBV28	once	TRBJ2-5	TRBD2	CASNIPTRLAGGETQYF	TGTGCCAGCAACATCCCCACCCGACTAGCGGGAGGGGAGACCCAGTACTTC
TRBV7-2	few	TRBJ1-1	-	CASSLTGSTEAFF	TGTGCCAGCAGCTTAACGGGGAGCACTGAAGCTTTCTTT
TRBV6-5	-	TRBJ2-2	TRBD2	CASSYGAGGDTGELFF	TGTGCCAGCAGTTACGGGGCGGGGGGAGACACCGGGGAGCTGTTTTTT
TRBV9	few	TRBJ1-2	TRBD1	CASSAGSGTANYGYTF	TGTGCCAGCAGCGCCGGATCCGGGACAGCTAACTATGGCTACACCTTC